This passage covers 5 T cell receptor beta chains from one sample sequenced in a study of CD8 T cell repertoires and HIV-1 epitope variants. These receptors are not linked to any known antigen. Method: immunoSEQ multiplex PCR; TCRdb's copy keeps in-frame clones and lacks some. This sample has about 5,600 clones, with about 71% found just once. The sequencing sample was made of cultured CD8+ T cells derived from PBMCs. These receptors were obtained from a male donor with HIV.

The chain recombines TRBV7-9 with TRBJ1-3; D not resolved. Germline V gives CDR1 SEHNR, CDR2 FQNEAQ (reference sequence). Trimming removed 2 bases at V and 1 base at J, with 9 bases between. The length of the CDR3 is 15 residues. Here the CDR3 reads CASSLSVSSGNTIYF. DNA of the CDR3: TGTGCCAGCAGCTTATCAGTTTCGTCTGGAAACACCATATATTTT.

V is TRBV7-2 and J is TRBJ1-1; 7 bases fit TRBD1. This CDR3 region has 13 residues. V dropped 3 bases and J dropped 7; count of bases not matched to a gene: 5. Germline CDR1 reads SGHTA; CDR2 reads FQGNSA. The CDR3 loop is CASSFDRAYEAFF. DNA for the CDR3: TGTGCCAGCAGCTTTGACAGGGCCTATGAAGCTTTCTTT.

This clone was picked up a small number of times. The rearrangement uses TRBV7-2 and TRBJ2-1; no clear D. Germline V lookup: CDR1 SGHTA, CDR2 FQGNSA. The CDR3 is 14 amino acids. With 3 bases removed from V and 2 bases from J, the gap between germline ends came to 8 bases. The CDR3: CASSFYMTYNEQFF. The CDR3 DNA reads as TGTGCCAGCAGCTTTTACATGACCTACAATGAGCAGTTCTTC.

The chain uses TRBV7-9 and TRBJ2-7; 12 bases fit TRBD2. The CDR3 consists of 15 residues. After removal of 5 bases from V and 2 bases from J, the junction contained 4 bases not matched to a gene. Germline CDR1 SEHNR, CDR2 FQNEAQ (reference sequence). This CDR3 is CASSDGLAGTYEQYF. The CDR3 DNA is TGTGCCAGCAGCGACGGACTAGCGGGGACCTACGAGCAGTACTTC. The entire variable domain, with the rest obtained from reference TRBV7-9 and TRBJ2-7, is as follows: DTGVSQNPRHKITKRGQNVTFRCDPISEHNRLYWYRQTLGQGPEFLTYFQNEAQLEKSRLLSDRFSAERPKGSFSTLEIQRTEQGDSAMYLCASSDGLAGTYEQYFGPGTRLTVT.

CDR3 DNA sequence: TGCAGCGTTGCATACTCTGGAAACACCATATATTTT. It encodes CSVAYSGNTIYF. This rearrangement joins TRBV29-1 to TRBJ1-3; D call uncertain. V lost 4 bases and J 0 bases, leaving 4 bases between the germline ends. Germline values: CDR1 SQVTM, CDR2 ANQGSEA. The length of the CDR3 is 12 residues. Supplemented by reference TRBV29-1 and TRBJ1-3, the full variable domain reads SAVISQKPSRDICQRGTSLTIQCQVDSQVTMMFWYRQQPGQSLTLIATANQGSEATYESGFVIDKFPISRPNLTFSTLTVSNMSPEDSSIYLCSVAYSGNTIYFGEGSWLTVV.